This TCR beta chain was identified in a study of yellow fever vaccine responses in identical twins. This clonotype was recorded once. Its target is unknown. TCRdb reprocessed the RT-PCR reads with MiXCR, giving one entry per CDR3 protein. The table lists about 19,000 distinct CDR3 sequences, just over 60% of them singletons. Study outcomes and limitations: Twins' vaccine T cell responses were reported to seem partly convergent and partly personalized.

V lost 8 bases, J lost 0 bases, and 19 bases lay in between. CDR3 size: 15 residues. Germline CDR1 reads SQVTM; CDR2 reads ANQGSEA. The chain combines TRBV29-1 with TRBJ1-1; D gene unclear. Sequenced material: T cells from blood (PBMCs), unsorted or a sorted subset (not recorded which), taken before or after yellow fever vaccination (not recorded which). The sequence was collected from a woman aged 18-30 years who received the yellow fever vaccine. The CDR3 region is CSTKLSTGMNTEAFF. DNA of the CDR3: TGCAGCACCAAACTCTCGACGGGGATGAACACTGAAGCTTTCTTT.